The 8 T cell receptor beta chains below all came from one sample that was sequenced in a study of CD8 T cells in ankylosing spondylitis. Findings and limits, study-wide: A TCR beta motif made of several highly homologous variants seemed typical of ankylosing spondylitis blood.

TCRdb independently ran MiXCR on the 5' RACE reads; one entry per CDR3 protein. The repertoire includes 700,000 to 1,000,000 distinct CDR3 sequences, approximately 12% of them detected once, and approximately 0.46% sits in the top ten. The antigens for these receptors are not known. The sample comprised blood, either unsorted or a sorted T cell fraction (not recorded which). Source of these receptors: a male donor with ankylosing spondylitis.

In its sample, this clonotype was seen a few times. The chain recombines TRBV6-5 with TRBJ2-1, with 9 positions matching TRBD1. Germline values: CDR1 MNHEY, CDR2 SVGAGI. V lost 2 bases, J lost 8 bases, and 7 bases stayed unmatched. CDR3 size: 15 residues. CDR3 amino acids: CASSYLRTGADEQFF. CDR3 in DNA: TGTGCCAGCAGTTACCTTCGGACAGGGGCCGATGAGCAGTTCTTC.

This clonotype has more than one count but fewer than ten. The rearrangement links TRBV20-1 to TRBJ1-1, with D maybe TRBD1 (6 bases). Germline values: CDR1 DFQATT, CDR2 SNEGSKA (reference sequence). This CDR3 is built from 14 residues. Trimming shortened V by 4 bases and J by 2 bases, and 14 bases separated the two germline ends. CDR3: CSATLQGINTEAFF. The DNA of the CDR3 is TGCAGTGCTACCCTACAGGGAATAAACACTGAAGCTTTCTTT.

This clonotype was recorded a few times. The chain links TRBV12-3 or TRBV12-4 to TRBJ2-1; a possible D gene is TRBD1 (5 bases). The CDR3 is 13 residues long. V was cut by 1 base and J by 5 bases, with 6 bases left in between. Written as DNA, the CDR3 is TGTGCCAGCAGTTTAGTCAGGGACAATGAGCAGTTCTTC. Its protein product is CASSLVRDNEQFF.

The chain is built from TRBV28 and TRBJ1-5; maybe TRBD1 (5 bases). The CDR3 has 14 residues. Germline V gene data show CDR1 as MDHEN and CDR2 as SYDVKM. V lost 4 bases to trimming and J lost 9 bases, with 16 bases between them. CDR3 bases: TGTGCCAGCAGTTGGAGAGGGGTATATATGCCCCAGCATTTT. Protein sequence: CASSWRGVYMPQHF.

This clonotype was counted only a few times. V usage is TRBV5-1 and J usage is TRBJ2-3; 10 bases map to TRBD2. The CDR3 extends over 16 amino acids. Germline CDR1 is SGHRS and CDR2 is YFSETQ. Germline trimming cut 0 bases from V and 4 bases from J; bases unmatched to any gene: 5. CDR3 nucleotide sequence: TGCGCCAGCAGCTTGGCTAGCGGGAGCCGGGCAGATACGCAGTATTTT. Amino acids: CASSLASGSRADTQYF. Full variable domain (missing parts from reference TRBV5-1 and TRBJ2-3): KAGVTQTPRYLIKTRGQQVTLSCSPISGHRSVSWYQQTPGQGLQFLFEYFSETQRNKGNFPGRFSGRQFSNSRSEMNVSTLELGDSALYLCASSLASGSRADTQYFGPGTRLTVL.

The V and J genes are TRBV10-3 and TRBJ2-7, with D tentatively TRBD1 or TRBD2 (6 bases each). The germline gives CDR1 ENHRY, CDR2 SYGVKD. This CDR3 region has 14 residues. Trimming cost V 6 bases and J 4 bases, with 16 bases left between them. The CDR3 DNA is TGTGCCATCAGAGAGGGGGGACCCCCATACGAGCAGTACTTC. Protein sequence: CAIREGGPPYEQYF.

In DNA form, the CDR3 reads TGCGCCAGCAGCCAGGGACTTGGTGTGAACGGGGAGCTGTTTTTT. Its protein product is CASSQGLGVNGELFF. The chain has TRBV4-3 and TRBJ2-2; a weak D match, TRBD2 (6 bases). This CDR3 is 15 amino acids long. CDR1 is LGHNA, CDR2 YSLEER, per germline. Trimming cost V 3 bases and J 7 bases, with 15 bases left between them.

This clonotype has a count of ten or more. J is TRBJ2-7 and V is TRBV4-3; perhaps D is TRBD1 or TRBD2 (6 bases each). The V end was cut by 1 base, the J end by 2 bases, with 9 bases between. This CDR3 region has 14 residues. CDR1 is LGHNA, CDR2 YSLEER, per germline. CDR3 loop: CASSQAEGAYEQYF. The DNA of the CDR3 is TGCGCCAGCAGCCAAGCGGAGGGGGCCTACGAGCAGTACTTC.